The sequence of this T cell receptor beta chain was determined in a study of T cell responses to AZD1222 COVID-19 vaccine. On this clone: The antigen is not known.

The data were produced by immunoSEQ multiplex PCR, yet TCRdb's version contains in-frame clones alone and is incomplete. The data hold 140,000 to 150,000 clones, with 80% to 90% observed a single time. Study results and caveats: There were repertoire samples only from the period after the peak T cell response. Baseline seropositives among AZD1222 recipients totaled only six or seven. Reports indicate that nearly half of spike-specific TCRs are directed at unmutated variant regions. Spike-wide coverage was observed for vaccine-associated CD4 TCRs, with dominant responses at 160-218 and 743-854.

The J segment lost 0 bases and the V segment lost 4 bases, leaving 10 bases of the junction unmatched. Germline CDR1 reads SQVTM; CDR2 reads ANQGSEA. The CDR3 spans 16 residues. The TCR originated in an adult in good health. The rearrangement links TRBV29-1 to TRBJ2-3; 7 positions match TRBD2. The starting material was peripheral blood, obtained on day 0 of AZD1222 vaccination. CDR3 region: CSVGGAWGGSTDTQYF. DNA of the CDR3: TGCAGCGTTGGAGGGGCCTGGGGGGGAAGCACAGATACGCAGTATTTT.